This TCR beta chain emerged from a study of siplizumab effects on memory and regulatory T cells. Study observations and caveats: Alloreactive CD4+ clones that could be mapped were on average about 70% Treg-derived with siplizumab, against about 25% in controls. There was no confirmation of the suppressive function of proliferating Tregs from siplizumab cultures.

The CDR3 is 13 amino acids. After removal of 2 bases from V and 6 bases from J, the junction contained 4 bases not matched to a gene. The germline CDR1 and CDR2 sequences are MNHEY and SVGAGI. Per sample, around 10^5 TCR templates underwent assay. Data came from immunoSEQ multiplex PCR; TCRdb stores just in-frame clones and leaves some out. The repertoire includes 80,000 to 130,000 clones, about 90% of them detected once, and less than 0.85% sits in the top ten. Turning to this clone: Its antigen is unidentified.

This sequence originates from a human donor in good health. V and J are TRBV6-5 and TRBJ2-7; 7 nucleotides match TRBD1. Sequencing was done on a sample of Tregs sorted from blood. The CDR3 DNA is TGTGCCAGCAGTTACCAAACAGGGGTCGAGCAGTACTTC. This sequence encodes CASSYQTGVEQYF.